The TCR beta chain under discussion was sequenced for a study of cytomegalovirus exposure and HLA in healthy donors. With respect to this clone: The antigen is not known.

General observations from the study: In vitro checks showed that three CMV-associated chains really do target CMV antigens.

PCR primers comprised 60 Vbeta and 13 Jbeta primers. Using immunoSEQ multiplex PCR, the repertoire was profiled, and TCRdb retains in-frame clones only, with some absent. The profile shows under 150,000 clones, around three quarters of them singletons. Germline CDR1 is SGHTA and CDR2 is FQGNSA. This CDR3 region has 15 residues. The trim removed 2 bases at V and 6 bases at J, leaving 10 bases unmatched. The sequencing input was PBMCs. This sequence joins TRBV7-2 and TRBJ2-7, with 7 bases fitting TRBD1. This sequence was found in a man aged 25 to 40 in good health and CMV-seronegative. CDR3 DNA: TGTGCCAGCAGCTTACGGCAAGGACAGGCCCTCGAGCAGTACTTC. It is translated as CASSLRQGQALEQYF.